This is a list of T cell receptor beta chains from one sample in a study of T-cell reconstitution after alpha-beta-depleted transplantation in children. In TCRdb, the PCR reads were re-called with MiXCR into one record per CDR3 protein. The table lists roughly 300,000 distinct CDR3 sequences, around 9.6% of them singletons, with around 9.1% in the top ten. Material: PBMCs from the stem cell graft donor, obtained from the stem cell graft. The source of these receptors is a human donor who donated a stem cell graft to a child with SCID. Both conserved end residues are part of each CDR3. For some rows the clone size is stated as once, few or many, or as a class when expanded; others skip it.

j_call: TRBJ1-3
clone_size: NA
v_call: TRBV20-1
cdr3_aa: CSARDTGAGNTIYF

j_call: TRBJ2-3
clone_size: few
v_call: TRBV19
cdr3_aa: CASSPGTGGLPDTQYF

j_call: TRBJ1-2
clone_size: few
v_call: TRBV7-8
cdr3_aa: CASSAQGNGYTF

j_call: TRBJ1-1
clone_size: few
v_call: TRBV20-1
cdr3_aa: CSASWTATNTEAFF

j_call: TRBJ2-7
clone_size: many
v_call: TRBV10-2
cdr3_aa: CASSESFVWQYF

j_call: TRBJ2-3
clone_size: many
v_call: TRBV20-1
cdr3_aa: CSAQMATDTQYF

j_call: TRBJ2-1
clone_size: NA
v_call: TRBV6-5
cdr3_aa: CASSYQGDSRFDYNEQFF

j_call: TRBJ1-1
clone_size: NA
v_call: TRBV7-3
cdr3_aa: CASSLGGGWTEAFF

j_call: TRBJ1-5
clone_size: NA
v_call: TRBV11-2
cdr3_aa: CASSFGGRGGGQPQHF

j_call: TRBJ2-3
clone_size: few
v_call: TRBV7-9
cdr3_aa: CASRSPPGDTQYF

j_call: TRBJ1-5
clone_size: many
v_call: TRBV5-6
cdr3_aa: CASSSVWDGDQPQHF

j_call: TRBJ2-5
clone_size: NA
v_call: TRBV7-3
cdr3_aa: CASSQGSRPQETQYF

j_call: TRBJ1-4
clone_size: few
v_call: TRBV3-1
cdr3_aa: CASSQDGHPDEKLFF

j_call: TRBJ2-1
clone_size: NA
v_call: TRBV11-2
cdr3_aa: CASSLGSRVNEQFF

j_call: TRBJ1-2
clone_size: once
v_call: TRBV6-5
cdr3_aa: CASSYGDSKSYTF

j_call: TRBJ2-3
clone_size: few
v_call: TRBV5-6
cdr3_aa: CASSLSLMPTDTQYF

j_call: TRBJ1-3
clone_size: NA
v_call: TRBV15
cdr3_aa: CATSDGSGNTIYF

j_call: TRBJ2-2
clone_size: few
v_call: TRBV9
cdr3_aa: CASSLQMNTGELFF

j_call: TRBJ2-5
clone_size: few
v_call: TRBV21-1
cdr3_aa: CASSNDKQETQYF

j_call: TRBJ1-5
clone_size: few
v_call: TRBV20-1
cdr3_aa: CSAAPPGLTNQPQHF

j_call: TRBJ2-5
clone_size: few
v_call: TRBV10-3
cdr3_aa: CAISEGFLAGTQYF

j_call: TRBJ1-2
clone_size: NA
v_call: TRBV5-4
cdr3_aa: CASSPGPDYGYTF

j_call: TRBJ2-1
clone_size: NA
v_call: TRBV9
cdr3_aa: CASSPIYYNEQFF

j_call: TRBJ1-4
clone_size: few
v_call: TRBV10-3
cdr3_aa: CAIRWDLSEKLFF